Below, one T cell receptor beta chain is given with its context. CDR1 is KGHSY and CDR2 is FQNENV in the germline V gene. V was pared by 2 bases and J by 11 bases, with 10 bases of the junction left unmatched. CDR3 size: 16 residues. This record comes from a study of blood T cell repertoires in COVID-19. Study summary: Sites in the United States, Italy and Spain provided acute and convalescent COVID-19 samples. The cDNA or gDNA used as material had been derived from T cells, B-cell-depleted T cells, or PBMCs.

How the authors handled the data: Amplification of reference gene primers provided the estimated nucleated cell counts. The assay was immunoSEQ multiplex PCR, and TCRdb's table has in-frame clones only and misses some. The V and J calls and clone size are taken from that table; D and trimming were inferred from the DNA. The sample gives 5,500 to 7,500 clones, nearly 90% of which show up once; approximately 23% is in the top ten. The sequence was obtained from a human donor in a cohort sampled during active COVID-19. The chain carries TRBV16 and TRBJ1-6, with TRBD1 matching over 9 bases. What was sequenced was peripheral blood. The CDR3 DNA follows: TGTGCCAGCAGCCAACCGGGACAGGGAGGAAAAACACCCCTCCACTTT. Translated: CASSQPGQGGKTPLHF.